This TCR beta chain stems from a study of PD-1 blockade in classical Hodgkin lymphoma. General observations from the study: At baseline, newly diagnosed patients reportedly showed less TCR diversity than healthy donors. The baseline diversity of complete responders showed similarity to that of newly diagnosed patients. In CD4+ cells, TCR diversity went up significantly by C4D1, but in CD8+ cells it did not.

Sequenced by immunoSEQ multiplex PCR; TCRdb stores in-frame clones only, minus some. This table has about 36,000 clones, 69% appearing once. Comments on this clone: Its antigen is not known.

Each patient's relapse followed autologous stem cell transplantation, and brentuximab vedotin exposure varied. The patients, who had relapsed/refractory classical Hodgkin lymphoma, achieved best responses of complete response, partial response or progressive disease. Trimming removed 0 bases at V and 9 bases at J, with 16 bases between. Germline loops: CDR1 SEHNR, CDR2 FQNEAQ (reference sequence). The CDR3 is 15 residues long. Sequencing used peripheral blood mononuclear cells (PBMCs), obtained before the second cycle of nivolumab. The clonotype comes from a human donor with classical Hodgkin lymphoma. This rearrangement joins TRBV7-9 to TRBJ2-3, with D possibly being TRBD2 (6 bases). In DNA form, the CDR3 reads TGTGCCAGCAGCTTAGCGCCCGGGAGAAGCAACACGCAGTATTTT. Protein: CASSLAPGRSNTQYF.